Reported below is one T cell receptor beta chain. Its specificity is unknown. The CDR3 spans 11 residues. V was pared by 5 bases and J by 15 bases, with 17 bases between. Germline lookup yields CDR1 SQVTM and CDR2 ANQGSEA. This sample was taken from a study of cytomegalovirus exposure and HLA in healthy donors. Study context: A prior analysis found more than 90 million unique TCR beta sequences from around 190 million T cells.

PCR employed 60 Vbeta and 13 Jbeta primers. Data came from immunoSEQ multiplex PCR; TCRdb stores just in-frame clones and leaves some out. Seen here are fewer than 250,000 clones, over 65% observed once, and the top ten hold 0.63%. The study, taken as a whole, reports: Roughly uniform depth of sequencing across donors was assumed in presence/absence analyses. Rare TCR sequences dominated, though some public TCRs recurred in many donors. Upon later analysis, TCR association rates were observed to vary by HLA locus, being highest for DRB1 and lowest for HLA-C.

The sequencing sample was made of PBMCs. The chain couples TRBV29-1 to TRBJ2-1; a possible D gene is TRBD2 (7 bases). This clonotype was obtained from a man between 18 and 29 years old in good health and CMV-seronegative. The CDR3 is CSVTARGGWFF. The DNA for the CDR3 is TGCAGCGTTACAGCTAGGGGGGGCTGGTTCTTC.